The 3 T cell receptor beta chains below come from one sample, sequenced in a study of molecular identifiers for immune sequencing clone quantification. TCRdb re-called the PCR reads with MiXCR, one entry per CDR3 protein. The repertoire holds about 630,000 distinct CDR3 sequences, with about 25% as singletons. Sequencing input: naive CD8+ T cells from blood, with Jurkat cell RNA spiked in. Stated subset: FACS-sorted CD8+CD4-CCR7+CD45RA+ naive T cells. The receptor source for this set is a human donor in good health. Some libraries in this study had Jurkat cell RNA spiked in.

The rearrangement joins TRBV11-2 to TRBJ1-2; TRBD1 matches 8 bases. V shed 3 bases, J shed 4 bases, and the junction held 13 bases outside the gene matches. CDR1 and CDR2 from the germline V gene are SGHAT and FQNNGV. The CDR3 has 17 residues. In nucleotides, the CDR3 is TGTGCCAGCAGCTTGGGGCCCGGACAGGGAGGTGGCTATGGCTACACCTTC. Translation gives CASSLGPGQGGGYGYTF.

This clonotype was seen a handful of times. One end of the junction is discordant with germline, which a read error may explain. V gene TRBV6-2 or TRBV6-3 combines with J gene TRBJ1-5; D remains ambiguous. The CDR3 consists of 14 residues. Germline V gene data show CDR1 as MNHEY and CDR2 as SVGEGT. This CDR3 reads CAGRPDIYNQPQHF. The CDR3 DNA sequence: TGTGCCGGCAGGCCAGATATCTACAATCAGCCCCAGCATTTT.

The CDR3 here is CASSSPNKLAGAYTDTQYF. CDR3 coding DNA: TGCGCCAGCAGCTCCCCCAACAAACTAGCGGGTGCGTACACAGATACGCAGTATTTT. The V gene is TRBV5-1, the J gene TRBJ2-3; TRBD2 matches 9 bases. There are 19 residues in the CDR3. Germline trimming cut 3 bases from V and 2 bases from J; bases unmatched to any gene: 16. Germline assignment: CDR1 SGHRS and CDR2 YFSETQ.